Following are 17 T cell receptor beta chains from one sample sequenced in a study of T cell clonality in common variable immunodeficiency. Clones were sequenced by immunoSEQ multiplex PCR, and TCRdb holds only the in-frame ones, with some missing. Recorded here are more than 65,000 clones, with no singletons, and the ten leading clones hold around 0.8%. The sample taken for sequencing was peripheral blood mononuclear cells. Receptor source: a person aged 18 to 75 in good health.

This clone occurred many times. The read is 3 residues too short to cover the CDR3 end, so that end is filled in from the germline J gene. The rearrangement links TRBV20-1 to TRBJ2-7; 7 nucleotides agree with TRBD2. With V trimmed by 3 bases and J by 0 bases, 8 bases remained unmatched. The CDR3 extends over 15 amino acids. The V gene's germline CDR1 is DFQATT and CDR2 SNEGSKA (reference sequence). CDR3 DNA, as far as it was read: TGCAGTGCTAGCCCACTAGCGCCCTTCTCCTACGAG. Protein product: CSASPLAPFSYE. The full CDR3 protein reads CSASPLAPFSYEQYF.

This clone was observed at least ten times. The sequence runs out 3 residues before the end of the CDR3; the remainder is reconstructed from the germline J gene. The chain employs TRBV7-9 and TRBJ1-6, with a tentative D call TRBD1 (5 bases). This CDR3 spans 15 amino acids. Per germline, CDR1 SEHNR and CDR2 FQNEAQ (reference sequence). V shed 6 bases and J shed 7 bases, with 16 bases lying between them. The CDR3 DNA, read in part, is TGTGCCAGCAGTGGGGAGGGGCAGCTAAATTCACCC. As protein: CASSGEGQLNSP. The whole CDR3 sequence reads CASSGEGQLNSPLHF. The variable domain in full, with the rest retrieved from reference TRBV7-9 and TRBJ1-6, is DTGVSQNPRHKITKRGQNVTFRCDPISEHNRLYWYRQTLGQGPEFLTYFQNEAQLEKSRLLSDRFSAERPKGSFSTLEIQRTEQGDSAMYLCASSGEGQLNSPLHFGNGTRLTVT.

This clone was detected many times. Read coverage stops 3 residues before the CDR3 terminus; the germline J gene supplies the remainder. This chain joins TRBV6-2 or TRBV6-3 and TRBJ1-6, with D uncertain. Trimming left V 2 bases short and J 10 bases short, with 15 bases between. This CDR3 contains 15 residues. Looked up from germline, CDR1 is MNHEY and CDR2 is SVGEGT. The CDR3 sequence is CASSYPLRGDSPLHF. The sequenced CDR3 bases are TGTGCCAGCAGTTACCCCCTCCGGGGAGACTCACCC.

This clone was detected many times. Read coverage stops 3 residues before the CDR3 terminus; the germline J gene supplies the remainder. The chain couples TRBV6-2 or TRBV6-3 to TRBJ1-5; 7 bases agree with TRBD1. CDR1 is MNHEY and CDR2 is SVGEGT in the germline V gene. The CDR3 contains 14 residues. Trimming removed 11 bases from V and 7 bases from J; junction bases left unmatched: 14. CDR3 DNA, as far as it was read: TGTGCCTCCCGAGAAGGGGGCAGGGGACAGCCC. It specifies CASREGGRGQP. The entire CDR3 is CASREGGRGQPQHF.

This clone was counted many times. The read ends 3 residues before the CDR3 terminus; that terminus is restored from the germline J gene. The chain carries TRBV7-3 and TRBJ2-5, with TRBD2 matching 8 bases. J was trimmed by 5 bases and V by 5 bases; bases with no gene match: 7. This CDR3 spans 14 amino acids. CDR1 and CDR2 from the germline V gene are SGHTA and FQGTGA. The CDR3 spells CASSPTSGDETQYF. The sequenced CDR3 bases are TGTGCCAGCAGCCCTACTAGCGGTGATGAGACC. The full variable domain, with the rest looked up from reference TRBV7-3 and TRBJ2-5, is GAGVSQTPSNKVTEKGKYVELRCDPISGHTALYWYRQSLGQGPEFLIYFQGTGAADDSGLPNDRFFAVRPEGSVSTLKIQRTERGDSAVYLCASSPTSGDETQYFGPGTRLLVL.

This clone was detected ten times or more. Read coverage stops 3 residues before the CDR3 terminus; the germline J gene supplies the remainder. This rearrangement joins TRBV3-1 (or the pseudogene TRBV3-2) to TRBJ2-1, with a possible D match to TRBD1 (7 bases). This CDR3 has 16 residues. V lost 7 bases and J 2 bases, leaving 18 bases between the germline ends. Germline lookup yields CDR1 LGHDT and CDR2 YNNKEL (reference sequence). CDR3 loop: CASTKIRGVTYNEQFF. CDR3 DNA (partial): TGTGCCAGCACCAAAATCAGGGGGGTAACCTACAATGAG.

This clone occurred many times. The read ends 3 residues before the CDR3 terminus; that terminus is restored from the germline J gene. The chain recombines TRBV7-3 with TRBJ1-4; D call uncertain. The CDR3 runs to 9 residues. CDR1 is SGHTA, CDR2 FQGTGA, per germline. CDR3 amino acids: CASSSKLFF. The part of the CDR3 DNA that was read is TGTGCCAGCAGTTCTAAA.

Ten or more counts support this clone. The CDR3 end lies 3 residues beyond the end of the read and is filled in from the germline J gene. The chain carries TRBV12-3 or TRBV12-4 and TRBJ2-7, with 8 bases fitting TRBD1. V shed 5 bases, J shed 2 bases, and the junction held 8 bases outside the gene matches. The CDR3 extends over 15 amino acids. CDR3 sequence reads: CASSPQQGVAYEQYF. The CDR3 DNA, read in part, is TGTGCCAGCAGTCCGCAACAGGGGGTGGCCTACGAG.

The sample holds many counts of this clone. The read is 3 residues too short to cover the CDR3 end, so that end is filled in from the germline J gene. This sequence joins TRBV20-1 and TRBJ1-1; perhaps TRBD1 as D (5 bases). Trimming left V 6 bases short and J 2 bases short, with 25 bases between. Germline loops: CDR1 DFQATT, CDR2 SNEGSKA (reference sequence). The CDR3 runs 17 residues. CDR3 DNA (partial): TGCAGTGCCGTGGACCCCAGGGAAGTTATAAGCAACACTGAA. Amino acids: CSAVDPREVISNTE. The CDR3 in full is CSAVDPREVISNTEAFF.

This clone showed up many times. The read falls 3 residues short of the CDR3 end, and the missing part is taken from the germline J gene. The chain uses TRBV30 and TRBJ1-4, with 7 bases matching TRBD1. The CDR3 sequence is 16 residues long. CDR1 and CDR2 from the germline V gene are GTSNPN and SVGIG (reference sequence). Trimming took 4 bases from V and 4 from J; bases not matched to a gene: 12. CDR3 DNA, as far as it was read: TGTGCCTGGAACCGGGCCAGACAGGGCGGTAATGAAAAA. This translates into CAWNRARQGGNEK. The full CDR3 protein reads CAWNRARQGGNEKLFF.

This clone was detected ten times or more. The read ends 3 residues shy of where the CDR3 ends; the end is completed using the germline J gene. The gene calls are TRBV10-3 and TRBJ1-2; D is possibly TRBD1 (5 bases). The CDR3 runs 14 residues. Trimming removed 2 bases from V and 4 bases from J, with 11 bases in between. CDR1 and CDR2 (germline): ENHRY, SYGVKD. The CDR3 here is CAISELGGGYGYTF. CDR3 DNA, as far as it was read: TGTGCCATCAGTGAGCTAGGCGGGGGCTATGGC.

This clone was counted ten times or more. The read terminates 3 residues before the CDR3 end, so the remaining end is supplied by the germline J gene. J is TRBJ2-7 and V is TRBV20-1, with 7 bases aligning to TRBD2. CDR3 length equals 14 residues. From germline, CDR1 is DFQATT and CDR2 SNEGSKA (reference sequence). Trimming cost V 6 bases and J 3 bases; bases outside gene matches: 11. The sequenced CDR3 bases are TGCAGTGCCGGGACTACCGCCACCCACTACGAG. This codes for CSAGTTATHYE. The full CDR3 sequence reads CSAGTTATHYEQYF.

There are many counts of this clone. The read terminates 3 residues before the CDR3 end, so the remaining end is supplied by the germline J gene. The chain has TRBV24-1 and TRBJ2-1; maybe TRBD1 (6 bases). V was shortened by 4 bases and J by 5 bases, with 14 bases between the two germline ends. The CDR3 spans 15 residues. Germline V lookup: CDR1 KGHDR, CDR2 SFDVKD. The CDR3 region is CATSDPTGPNNEQFF. The CDR3 bases that were read are TGTGCCACCAGTGACCCGACAGGTCCGAACAATGAG.

This clone has at least ten counts. The sequenced fragment ends 3 residues before the CDR3 boundary, so the rest is inferred from the germline J gene. The chain links TRBV6-2 or TRBV6-3 to TRBJ1-5; D possibly corresponds to TRBD1 (5 bases). Germline V lookup: CDR1 MNHEY, CDR2 SVGEGT. V dropped 2 bases and J dropped 0 bases, with 11 bases sitting between them. The CDR3 covers 16 residues. The CDR3 reads CASSYVAGNSNQPQHF. Partial CDR3 DNA: TGTGCCAGCAGTTACGTGGCAGGGAATAGCAATCAGCCC.

This clone showed up many times. The missing CDR3 end, 3 residues past where the read stops, is filled in from the germline J gene. The J gene is TRBJ1-1, the V gene TRBV6-2 or TRBV6-3; D not resolved. In germline, CDR1 is MNHEY, CDR2 SVGEGT. The CDR3 consists of 14 residues. Trimming took off 2 bases at V and 0 bases at J, with 7 bases between the two ends. Incomplete CDR3 DNA: TGTGCCAGCAGTTACGGCAAATTGAACACTGAA. As protein: CASSYGKLNTE. The entire CDR3 protein is CASSYGKLNTEAFF.

Ten or more counts support this clone. CDR3 DNA (partial): TGTGCCAGTAGTATCCAGGGAGAGACTGAA. Translating gives CASSIQGETE. The entire CDR3 sequence reads CASSIQGETEAFF. The chain uses TRBV19 and TRBJ1-1; D is possibly TRBD1 (5 bases). The read comes to an end 3 residues before the CDR3 does, leaving the germline J gene to fill in the end. V was cut by 3 bases and J by 5 bases, with 10 bases left in between. Germline V gives CDR1 LNHDA, CDR2 SQIVND (reference sequence). The CDR3 is made up of 13 amino acids.

In its sample, this clone was seen many times. The read falls 3 residues short of the CDR3 end, and the missing part is taken from the germline J gene. The J gene is TRBJ1-2, the V gene TRBV10-3; TRBD1 agrees at 9 bases. The CDR3 loop spans 16 amino acids. In germline, CDR1 is ENHRY, CDR2 SYGVKD. The junction had 9 bases not matched to a gene; V was cut back by 1 base and J by 6 bases. The CDR3 sequence is CAISEFLQGASNGYTF. The CDR3 bases that were read are TGTGCCATCAGTGAGTTCCTACAGGGGGCGTCGAATGGC.